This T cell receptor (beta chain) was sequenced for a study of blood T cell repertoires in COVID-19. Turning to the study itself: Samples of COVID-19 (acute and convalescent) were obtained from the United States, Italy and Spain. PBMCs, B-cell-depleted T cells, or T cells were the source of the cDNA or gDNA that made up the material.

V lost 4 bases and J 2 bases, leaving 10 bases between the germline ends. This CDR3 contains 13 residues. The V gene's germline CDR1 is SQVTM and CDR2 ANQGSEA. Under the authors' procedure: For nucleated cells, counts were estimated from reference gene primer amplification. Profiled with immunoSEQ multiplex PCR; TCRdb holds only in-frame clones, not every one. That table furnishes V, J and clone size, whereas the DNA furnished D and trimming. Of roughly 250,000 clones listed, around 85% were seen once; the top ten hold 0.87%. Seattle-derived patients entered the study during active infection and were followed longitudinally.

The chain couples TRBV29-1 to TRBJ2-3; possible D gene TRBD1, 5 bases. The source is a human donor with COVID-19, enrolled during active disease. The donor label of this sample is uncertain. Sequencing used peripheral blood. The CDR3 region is CSVVRASTDTQYF. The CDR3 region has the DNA TGCAGCGTTGTCAGGGCTTCCACAGATACGCAGTATTTT.